The present entry profiles one TCR beta chain with its context. These data originate in a study of blood T cell repertoires in COVID-19. Study-wide context: Samples representing acute and convalescent COVID-19 were sourced from the United States, Italy and Spain.

Repertoires were generated with immunoSEQ multiplex PCR, while TCRdb's copy carries only in-frame clones and drops some. The sample yields more than 80,000 clones, 88% seen once. The source of this sequence is a man aged 80 or over with acute or convalescent COVID-19. Sequenced input: peripheral blood.

CDR3 sequence: CASSATGTSNGEQFF. CDR3 bases: TGTGCCAGCAGCGCGACCGGGACTAGTAATGGTGAGCAGTTCTTC. The rearrangement uses TRBV9 and TRBJ2-1, with TRBD2 matching over 8 bases. The CDR3 totals 15 residues. Germline values: CDR1 SGDLS, CDR2 YYNGEE. Unmatched junction bases numbered 11, after V lost 3 bases and J lost 9 bases.